The 18 T cell receptor beta chains reported below all come from one sample, sequenced in a study of CD8+ T cells in alopecia areata. Extraction of RNA preceded its reverse transcription into cDNA, which served as the sequencing template. Method: immunoSEQ multiplex PCR; TCRdb's copy keeps in-frame clones and lacks some. The sample lists around 200,000 clones, about 55% seen once, with roughly a tenth in the top ten. Sample treatment: oral pan-JAK inhibitor, 5-10 mg twice daily. Sequences were derived from CD8+ T cells sorted from blood, sampled at week 24, from a patient treated with tofacitinib. The source of these receptors is a human donor with alopecia areata.

With regard to this clone: The identical CDR3 is also encoded by other nucleotide sequences in the sample. The chain employs TRBV30 and TRBJ1-1; D call uncertain. CDR1 is GTSNPN and CDR2 is SVGIG in the germline V gene (reference sequence). The V gene lost 2 bases and the J gene lost 4 bases, with 5 bases spanning the gap. This CDR3 has 11 amino acids. The CDR3 here is CAWSPGTEAFF. As DNA, the CDR3 is TGTGCCTGGAGTCCGGGCACTGAAGCTTTCTTT.

The chain links TRBV19 to TRBJ1-6; possible D gene TRBD1, 6 bases. The CDR3 has 14 amino acids. Germline CDR1 reads LNHDA; CDR2 reads SQIVND (reference sequence). V gave up 3 bases and J gave up 5 bases, with 8 bases separating them. CDR3 residues: CASSIRDNNSPLHF. CDR3 sequence (DNA): TGTGCCAGTAGTATTCGGGACAATAATTCACCCCTCCACTTT.

With respect to this clone: One end of the junction varies from germline; a read error may be responsible. The genes are TRBV4-1 and TRBJ2-1; 8 positions agree with TRBD2. The CDR3 has 13 residues. CDR1 is MGHRA, CDR2 YSYEKL, per germline. The CDR3 is CASSPPGGNEQFF. The CDR3 nucleotides read TGTGCCAGCAGCCCCCCGGGGGGGAATGAGCAGTTCTTC.

The rearrangement uses TRBV11-2 and TRBJ1-5, with 9 bases identical to TRBD1. There are 16 residues in the CDR3. Germline CDR1 and CDR2: SGHAT and FQNNGV. The junction had 7 bases not matched to a gene; V was cut back by 5 bases and J by 2 bases. The CDR3 nucleotides are TGTGCCAGCAGCGCAGACAGGGGGAGAGGCAATCAGCCCCAGCATTTT. This translates into CASSADRGRGNQPQHF.

The sample holds one count of this clone. The rearrangement links TRBV1 to TRBJ1-4. TRBV1 is designated a pseudogene. This CDR3 is 17 amino acids long. The CDR3 sequence: CTSRPLTTTADNEKLFF. CDR3 DNA: TGCACCAGCAGACCACTTACCACGACAGCGGATAATGAAAAACTGTTTTTT.

The chain has TRBV7-2 and TRBJ2-1; D not resolved. CDR3 length equals 14 residues. V lost 1 base and J lost 4, with 8 bases in between. The V gene's germline CDR1 is SGHTA and CDR2 FQGNSA. The CDR3 protein is CASSLGILYNEQFF. The CDR3 DNA reads as TGTGCCAGCAGCTTAGGGATATTGTACAATGAGCAGTTCTTC.

The genes are TRBV11-2 and TRBJ2-7, with 7 bases that match TRBD2. V gave up 4 bases and J gave up 6 bases; unmatched junction bases: 3. Germline CDR1 is SGHAT and CDR2 is FQNNGV. The CDR3 spans 12 residues. This chain's CDR3 is CASSWDYLEQYF. In DNA, the CDR3 is TGTGCCAGCAGCTGGGACTACCTCGAGCAGTACTTC.

The chain uses TRBV5-6 and TRBJ2-7, with TRBD1 matching 9 bases. Germline loops: CDR1 SGHDT, CDR2 YYEEEE. V lost 3 bases and J lost 5; bases outside the gene matches: 3. The CDR3 is made up of 13 amino acids. Here the CDR3 reads CASSSGTGNEQYF. CDR3 nucleotide sequence: TGTGCCAGCAGCTCCGGGACAGGGAACGAGCAGTACTTC. The full variable domain, its missing parts supplied by reference TRBV5-6 and TRBJ2-7, is DAGVTQSPTHLIKTRGQQVTLRCSPKSGHDTVSWYQQALGQGPQFIFQYYEEEERQRGNFPDRFSGHQFPNYSSELNVNALLLGDSALYLCASSSGTGNEQYFGPGTRLTVT.

The chain combines TRBV4-1 with TRBJ1-1; no definite D call. Trimming stripped 2 bases from V and 1 base from J, with 8 bases between. Germline lookup yields CDR1 MGHRA and CDR2 YSYEKL. The CDR3 consists of 14 residues. The CDR3 sequence: CASSQLPSNTEAFF. CDR3 DNA sequence: TGCGCCAGCAGCCAACTACCGTCGAACACTGAAGCTTTCTTT.

This clone was seen more than once but under ten times. Written as DNA, the CDR3 is TGTGCCAGTAGTATAGGCGCGGGTTTGAGCAATCAGCCCCAGCATTTT. This gives the protein CASSIGAGLSNQPQHF. The rearrangement uses TRBV19 and TRBJ1-5, with D hard to call. CDR3 length equals 16 residues. In germline, CDR1 is LNHDA, CDR2 SQIVND (reference sequence). V shed 1 base and J shed 1 base, with 11 bases lying between them.

This chain uses TRBV13 with TRBJ2-7; D is uncertain. CDR1 PRHDT and CDR2 FYEKMQ come from the germline V gene (reference sequence). V was cut by 0 bases and J by 2 bases, with 11 bases left in between. This CDR3 contains 15 residues. In DNA form, the CDR3 reads TGTGCCAGCAGCTTAGGCAGCCAGACCGCCTACGAGCAGTACTTC. Translation: CASSLGSQTAYEQYF.

This chain joins TRBV7-8 and TRBJ2-7; 7 bases map to TRBD1. The CDR3 contains 13 residues. The V segment lost 4 bases and the J segment 1 base; nucleotides outside the gene matches: 1. CDR1 is SGHVS, CDR2 FQNEAQ, per germline. The CDR3 nucleotides are TGTGCCAGCAGCTCGGACAGGTCCTACGAGCAGTACTTC. Translation gives CASSSDRSYEQYF.

CDR3 in amino acids: CASSLGIAGGTSYEQYF. CDR3 nucleotides: TGTGCCAGCAGTTTGGGAATAGCGGGGGGGACCTCCTACGAGCAGTACTTC. V gene TRBV28 combines with J gene TRBJ2-7; 11 positions match TRBD2. The CDR3 is made up of 17 amino acids. CDR1 MDHEN and CDR2 SYDVKM come from the germline V gene. Trimming removed 3 bases from V and 0 bases from J; junction bases left unmatched: 7.

This sequence joins TRBV7-2 and TRBJ2-3, with TRBD2 matching over 10 bases. Germline V gives CDR1 SGHTA, CDR2 FQGNSA. The CDR3 runs to 15 residues. The V gene end was trimmed by 5 bases and the J gene end by 8 bases; junction bases not matched to a gene: 10. The CDR3 reads CASSPSGGALGTQYF. CDR3 coding DNA: TGTGCCAGCAGCCCCAGCGGGGGGGCGCTGGGTACGCAGTATTTT.

The V gene is TRBV30, the J gene TRBJ1-2, with D possibly matching TRBD1 (5 bases). V was trimmed by 0 bases and J by 6 bases, leaving 11 bases between them. From germline, CDR1 is GTSNPN and CDR2 SVGIG (reference sequence). The length of the CDR3 is 13 residues. CDR3 sequence (DNA): TGTGCCTGGAGTGTGTCGGCGGGGGATGGCTACACCTTC. Translated: CAWSVSAGDGYTF.

In regard to this clone: The sample carries other DNA sequences with the same CDR3. This rearrangement joins TRBV5-1 to TRBJ2-1; D is uncertain. Germline V lookup: CDR1 SGHRS, CDR2 YFSETQ. V was cut by 0 bases and J by 4 bases, with 5 bases left in between. This CDR3 spans 13 amino acids. The CDR3 DNA sequence: TGCGCCAGCAGCTTGGACGGATACAATGAGCAGTTCTTC. Translated, it gives CASSLDGYNEQFF.

The chain uses TRBV7-9 and TRBJ2-3; possibly TRBD2 for D (5 bases). Germline V gene sequence: CDR1 SEHNR, CDR2 FQNEAQ (reference sequence). V gave up 7 bases and J gave up 5 bases, with 10 bases separating them. The CDR3 sequence is 12 residues long. CDR3 protein: CASNDYGDTQYF. The CDR3 DNA is TGTGCCAGCAACGACTATGGAGATACGCAGTATTTT.

The chain links TRBV4-3 to TRBJ2-7; D tentatively fits TRBD1 or TRBD2 (6 bases each). The germline V gene encodes CDR1 LGHNA and CDR2 YSLEER. The V gene lost 0 bases and the J gene lost 2 bases, with 11 bases spanning the gap. The CDR3 has 15 amino acids. Here the CDR3 reads CASSQDVGGAYEQYF. The CDR3 bases are TGCGCCAGCAGCCAAGACGTGGGGGGCGCCTACGAGCAGTACTTC.